Listed here is a single T cell receptor beta chain. TCRdb's table, derived via immunoSEQ multiplex PCR, lists solely in-frame clones and lacks some. The sample lists about 110,000 clones, approximately 90% occurring once. CDR1 LNHDA and CDR2 SQIVND come from the germline V gene (reference sequence). V gave up 3 bases and J gave up 4 bases, with 7 bases separating them. The CDR3 spans 13 residues. The sample is drawn from a study of control samples from healthy donors and cancer patients. Sequenced sample: blood. The TCR originated in a human donor in good health. The donor label of this sample is uncertain. The chain couples TRBV19 to TRBJ1-5; D call uncertain. The CDR3 sequence: CASSIRANQPQHF. For the CDR3, the DNA is TGTGCCAGTAGTATCCGGGCAAATCAGCCCCAGCATTTT.